This TCR beta chain was observed in a study of blood T cell repertoires in COVID-19. Method: immunoSEQ multiplex PCR; TCRdb's copy keeps in-frame clones and lacks some. This table holds roughly 170,000 clones, around nine tenths found once. Germline V CDR1 and CDR2: KGHDR, SFDVKD. CDR3 size: 15 residues. V was pared by 4 bases and J by 4 bases, with 13 bases between. Sequencing was carried out using peripheral blood. The rearrangement links TRBV24-1 to TRBJ1-5; TRBD1 is a possible D gene (6 bases). The clonotype comes from a woman younger than 30 who had recovered from COVID-19. The CDR3 DNA sequence: TGTGCCACCAGTGAAGGGACATATTGGAATCAGCCCCAGCATTTT. It encodes CATSEGTYWNQPQHF.